This TCR beta chain was captured by sequencing in a study of T-cell reconstitution after alpha-beta-depleted transplantation in children. Study-level findings and limits: Certain patients had high TCRbeta diversity at day 60, and it came from recipient T cells and thymic progenitors that survived. Expanded clones from the graft, numbering several hundred, reportedly supplied alpha-beta T cells about two months after transplant.

This clonotype was detected a few times. Its specificity is unknown. This CDR3 has 14 amino acids. The junction had 5 bases not matched to a gene; V was cut back by 6 bases and J by 1 base. In germline, CDR1 is SGHVS, CDR2 FQNEAQ. Unique molecular identifiers were used to barcode this TCRbeta library. TCRdb used MiXCR to reprocess the PCR reads, holding one entry per CDR3 protein. The sample holds some 600,000 distinct CDR3 sequences, 10% to 15% seen once. The starting material was PBMCs, mostly from graft donor cells, obtained 360 days after TCRalphabeta/CD19-depleted stem cell transplant. This TCR was sampled from a male patient between 10 and 17 years old who had a stem cell transplant for acute myeloid leukemia, so the T cells may come from the graft donor. The chain is built from TRBV7-8 and TRBJ2-7; TRBD2 matches 8 bases. CDR3 protein: CASRWASGSYEQYF. As DNA, the CDR3 is TGTGCCAGCAGATGGGCTAGCGGGTCCTACGAGCAGTACTTC.